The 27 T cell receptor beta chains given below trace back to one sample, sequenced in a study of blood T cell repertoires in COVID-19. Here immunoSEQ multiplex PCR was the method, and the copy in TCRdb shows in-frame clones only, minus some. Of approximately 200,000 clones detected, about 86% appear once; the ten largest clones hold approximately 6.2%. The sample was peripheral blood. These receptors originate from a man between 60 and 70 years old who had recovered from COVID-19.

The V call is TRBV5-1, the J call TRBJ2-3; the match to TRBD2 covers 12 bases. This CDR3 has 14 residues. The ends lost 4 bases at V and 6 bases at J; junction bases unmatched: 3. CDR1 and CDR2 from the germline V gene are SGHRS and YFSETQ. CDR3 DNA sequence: TGCGCCAGCAGCGCCGGACTAGCGGGGGATACGCAGTATTTT. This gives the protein CASSAGLAGDTQYF.

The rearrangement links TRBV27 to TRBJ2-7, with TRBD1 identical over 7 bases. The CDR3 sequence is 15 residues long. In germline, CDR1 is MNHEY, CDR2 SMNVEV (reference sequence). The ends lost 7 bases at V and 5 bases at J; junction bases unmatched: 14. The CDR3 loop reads CASTFATGIRHEQYF. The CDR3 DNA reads TGTGCCAGCACCTTTGCGACAGGGATCAGACACGAGCAGTACTTC.

CDR3 in amino acids: CASKKENSYEQYF. The CDR3 bases are TGTGCCAGCAAGAAGGAGAACTCCTACGAGCAGTACTTC. V usage is TRBV6-6 and J usage is TRBJ2-7; D not certain. The length of the CDR3 is 13 residues. Germline V gene data show CDR1 as MNHNY and CDR2 as SVGAGI (reference sequence). Deletions cut 7 bases from V and 0 bases from J, with 10 bases between.

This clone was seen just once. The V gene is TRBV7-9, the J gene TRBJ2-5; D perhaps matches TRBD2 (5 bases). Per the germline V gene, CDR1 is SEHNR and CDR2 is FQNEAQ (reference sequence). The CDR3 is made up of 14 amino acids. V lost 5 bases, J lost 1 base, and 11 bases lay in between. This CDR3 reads CASSLRGVQETQYF. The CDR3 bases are TGTGCCAGCAGCCTACGGGGAGTCCAAGAGACCCAGTACTTC.

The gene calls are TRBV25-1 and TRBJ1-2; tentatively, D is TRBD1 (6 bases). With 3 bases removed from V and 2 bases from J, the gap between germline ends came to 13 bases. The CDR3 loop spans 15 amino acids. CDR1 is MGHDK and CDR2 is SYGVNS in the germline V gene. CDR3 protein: CASSDFRGANYGYTF. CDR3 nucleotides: TGTGCCAGCAGTGATTTCCGGGGGGCAAACTATGGCTACACCTTC.

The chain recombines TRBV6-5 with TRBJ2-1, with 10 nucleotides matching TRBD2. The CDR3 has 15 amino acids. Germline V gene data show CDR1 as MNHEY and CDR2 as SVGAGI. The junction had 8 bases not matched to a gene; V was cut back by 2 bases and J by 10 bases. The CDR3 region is CASSYGERGGGEQFF. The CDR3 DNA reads TGTGCCAGCAGTTACGGGGAGCGGGGGGGAGGGGAGCAGTTCTTC.

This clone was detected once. CDR3 DNA: TGTGCCAGCAGCTTGGTGCAGGGGAATGAAAAACTGTTTTTT. Translation gives CASSLVQGNEKLFF. The V and J genes are TRBV5-5 and TRBJ1-4, with D tentatively TRBD1 (6 bases). Germline V gene sequence: CDR1 SGHKS, CDR2 YYEKEE (reference sequence). V was shortened by 0 bases and J by 5 bases, with 8 bases between the two germline ends. This CDR3 is built from 14 residues.

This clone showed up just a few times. CDR3 region: CASSLGSNYGYTF. The CDR3 bases are TGTGCCAGCAGCTTGGGCAGTAACTATGGCTACACCTTC. The chain links TRBV11-1 to TRBJ1-2; D is ambiguous. V lost 3 bases, J lost 1 base, and 6 bases lay in between. Germline V gives CDR1 SGHAT, CDR2 FQDESV (reference sequence). There are 13 residues in the CDR3.

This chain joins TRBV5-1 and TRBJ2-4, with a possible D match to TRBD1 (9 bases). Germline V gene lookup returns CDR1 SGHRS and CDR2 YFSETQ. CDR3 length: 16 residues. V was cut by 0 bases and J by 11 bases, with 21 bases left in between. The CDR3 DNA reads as TGCGCCAGCAGCTTGGCGACCGGGACAGGGACTAGAGTTCAGTACTTC. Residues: CASSLATGTGTRVQYF.

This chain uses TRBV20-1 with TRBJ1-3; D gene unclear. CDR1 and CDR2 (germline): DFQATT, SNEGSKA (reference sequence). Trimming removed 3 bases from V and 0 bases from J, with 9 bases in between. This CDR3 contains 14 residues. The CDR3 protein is CSASGQASGNTIYF. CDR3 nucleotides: TGCAGTGCTAGTGGGCAGGCCTCTGGAAACACCATATATTTT.

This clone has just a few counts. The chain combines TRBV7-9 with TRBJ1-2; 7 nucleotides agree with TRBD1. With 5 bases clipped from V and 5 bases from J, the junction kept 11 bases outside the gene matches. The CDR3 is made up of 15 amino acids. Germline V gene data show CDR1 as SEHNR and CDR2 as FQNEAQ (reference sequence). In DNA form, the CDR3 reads TGTGCCAGCAGCCCGCCAGGGGGGATGGGGTATGGCTACACCTTC. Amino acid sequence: CASSPPGGMGYGYTF.

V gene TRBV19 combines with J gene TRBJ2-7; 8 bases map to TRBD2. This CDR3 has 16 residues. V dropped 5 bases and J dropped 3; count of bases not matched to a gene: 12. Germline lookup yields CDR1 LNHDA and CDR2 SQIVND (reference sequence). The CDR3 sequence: CASSLSGTRGDYEQYF. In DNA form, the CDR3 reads TGTGCCAGTAGTCTCTCCGGGACTAGAGGGGACTACGAGCAGTACTTC.

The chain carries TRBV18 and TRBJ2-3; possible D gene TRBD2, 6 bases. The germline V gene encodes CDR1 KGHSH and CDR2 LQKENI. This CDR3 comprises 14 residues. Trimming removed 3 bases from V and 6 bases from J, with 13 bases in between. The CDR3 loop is CASSPPGERDTQYF. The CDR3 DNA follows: TGTGCCAGCTCACCGCCGGGAGAGCGGGATACGCAGTATTTT.

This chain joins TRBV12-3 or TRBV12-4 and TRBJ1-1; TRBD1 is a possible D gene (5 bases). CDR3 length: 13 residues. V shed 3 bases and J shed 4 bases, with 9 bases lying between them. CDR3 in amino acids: CASSFTGGTEAFF. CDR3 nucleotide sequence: TGTGCCAGCAGTTTCACCGGGGGCACTGAAGCTTTCTTT.

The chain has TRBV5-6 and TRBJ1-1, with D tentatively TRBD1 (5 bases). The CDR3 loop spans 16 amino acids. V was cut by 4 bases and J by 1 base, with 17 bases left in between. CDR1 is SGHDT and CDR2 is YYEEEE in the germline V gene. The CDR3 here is CASSPYWRGTNTEAFF. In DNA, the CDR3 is TGTGCCAGCAGCCCATACTGGCGGGGGACGAACACTGAAGCTTTCTTT.

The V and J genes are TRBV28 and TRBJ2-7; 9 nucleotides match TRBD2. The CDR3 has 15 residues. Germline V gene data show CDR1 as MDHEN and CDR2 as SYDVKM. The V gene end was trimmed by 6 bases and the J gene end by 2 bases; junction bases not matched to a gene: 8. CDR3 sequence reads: CASSHGASGTYEQYF. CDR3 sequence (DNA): TGTGCCAGCAGCCATGGAGCTAGCGGGACCTACGAGCAGTACTTC.

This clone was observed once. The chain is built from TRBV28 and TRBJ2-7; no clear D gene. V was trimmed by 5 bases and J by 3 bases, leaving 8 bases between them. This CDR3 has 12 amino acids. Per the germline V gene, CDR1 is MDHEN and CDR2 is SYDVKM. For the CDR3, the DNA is TGTGCCAGCAGTCTCCTCGGCTACGAGCAGTACTTC. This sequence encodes CASSLLGYEQYF.

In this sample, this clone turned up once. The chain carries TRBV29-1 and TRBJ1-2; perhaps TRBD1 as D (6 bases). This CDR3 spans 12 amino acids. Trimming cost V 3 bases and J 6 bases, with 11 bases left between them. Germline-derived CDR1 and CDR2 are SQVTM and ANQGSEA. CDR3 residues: CSVEAQGNGYTF. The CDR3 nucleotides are TGCAGCGTTGAGGCTCAGGGGAATGGCTACACCTTC.

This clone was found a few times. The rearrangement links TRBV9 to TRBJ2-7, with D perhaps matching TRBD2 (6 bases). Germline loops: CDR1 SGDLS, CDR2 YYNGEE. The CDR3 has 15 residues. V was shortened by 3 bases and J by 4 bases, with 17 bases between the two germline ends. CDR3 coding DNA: TGTGCCAGCAGCGCGTCGGGGGTTCCCTCGTACGAGCAGTACTTC. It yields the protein CASSASGVPSYEQYF.

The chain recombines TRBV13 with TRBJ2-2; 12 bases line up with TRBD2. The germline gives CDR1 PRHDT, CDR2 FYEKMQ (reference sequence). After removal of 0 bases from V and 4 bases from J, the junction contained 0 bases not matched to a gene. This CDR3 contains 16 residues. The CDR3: CASSLGTSGSTGELFF. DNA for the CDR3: TGTGCCAGCAGCTTAGGGACTAGCGGGAGCACCGGGGAGCTGTTTTTT.

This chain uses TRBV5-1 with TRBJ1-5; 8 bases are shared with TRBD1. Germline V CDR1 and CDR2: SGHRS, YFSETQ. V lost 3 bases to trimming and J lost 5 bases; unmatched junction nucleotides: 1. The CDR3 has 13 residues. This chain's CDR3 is CASSSDRDQPQHF. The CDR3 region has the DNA TGCGCCAGCAGCTCGGACAGGGATCAGCCCCAGCATTTT.

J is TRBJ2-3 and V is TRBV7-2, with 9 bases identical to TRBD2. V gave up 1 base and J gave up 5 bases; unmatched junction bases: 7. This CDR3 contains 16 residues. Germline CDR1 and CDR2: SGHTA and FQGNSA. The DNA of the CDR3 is TGTGCCAGCAGCTTAGGGCCTAGCGGGGTAAGAGATACGCAGTATTTT. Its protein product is CASSLGPSGVRDTQYF.

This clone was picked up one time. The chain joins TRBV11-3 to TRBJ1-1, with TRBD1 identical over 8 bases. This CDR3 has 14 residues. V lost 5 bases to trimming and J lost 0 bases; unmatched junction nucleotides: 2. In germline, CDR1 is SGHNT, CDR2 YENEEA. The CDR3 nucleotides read TGTGCCAGCAGCCAACAGGGGGTGAACACTGAAGCTTTCTTT. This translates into CASSQQGVNTEAFF.

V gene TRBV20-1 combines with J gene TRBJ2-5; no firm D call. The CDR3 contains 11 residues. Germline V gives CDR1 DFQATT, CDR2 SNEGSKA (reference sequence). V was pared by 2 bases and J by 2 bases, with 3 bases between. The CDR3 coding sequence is TGCAGTGCTAGACTACAAGAGACCCAGTACTTC. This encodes CSARLQETQYF.

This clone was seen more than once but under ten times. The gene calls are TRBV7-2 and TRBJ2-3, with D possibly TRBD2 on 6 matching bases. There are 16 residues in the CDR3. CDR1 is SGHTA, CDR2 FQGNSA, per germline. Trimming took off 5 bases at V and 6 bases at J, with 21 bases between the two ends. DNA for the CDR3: TGTGCCAGCAGCGCTTTACGGGGGAGGCAATATGATACGCAGTATTTT. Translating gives CASSALRGRQYDTQYF.

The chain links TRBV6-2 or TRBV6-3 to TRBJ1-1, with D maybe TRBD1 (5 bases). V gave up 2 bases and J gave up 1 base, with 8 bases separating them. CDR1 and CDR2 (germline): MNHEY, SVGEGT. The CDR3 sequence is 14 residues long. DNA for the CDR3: TGTGCCAGCAGTTACGGGGCCCCGAACACTGAAGCTTTCTTT. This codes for CASSYGAPNTEAFF.

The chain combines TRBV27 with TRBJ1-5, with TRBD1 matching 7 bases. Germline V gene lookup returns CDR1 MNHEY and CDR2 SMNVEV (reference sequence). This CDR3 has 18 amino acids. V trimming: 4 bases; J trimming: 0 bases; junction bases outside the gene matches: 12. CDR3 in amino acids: CASSSGQAGGYSNQPQHF. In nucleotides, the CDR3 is TGTGCCAGCAGTTCTGGACAGGCCGGGGGTTATAGCAATCAGCCCCAGCATTTT.